These 6 T cell receptor beta chains came from one sample sequenced in a study of beta chain features in type 1 diabetes. What was sequenced were expressed TCRB transcripts, since all of the isolated RNA had been reverse transcribed. The method was immunoSEQ multiplex PCR; TCRdb's version includes in-frame clones alone and lacks a portion of them. The sample lists 150,000 to 200,000 clones, over 55% seen once, with 0.08% to 0.095% in the top ten. No antigen has been assigned to these receptors. Study results and caveats: All four CD4+ subsets of Type 1 diabetes patients contained TCRB CDR3s that were moderately but significantly shorter.

Material: naive CD4+ T cells from blood. These TCRs come from a man younger than 45 with type 1 diabetes.

The chain employs TRBV9 and TRBJ2-3; a possible D gene is TRBD2 (5 bases). The CDR3 covers 15 residues. From germline, CDR1 is SGDLS and CDR2 YYNGEE. The V end was cut by 3 bases, the J end by 0 bases, with 11 bases between. This CDR3 is CASSGLASSTDTQYF. CDR3 in DNA: TGTGCCAGCAGCGGCCTAGCCTCTAGCACAGATACGCAGTATTTT.

This rearrangement joins TRBV7-9 to TRBJ2-2, with 11 nucleotides matching TRBD2. The V segment lost 4 bases and the J segment 4 bases; nucleotides outside the gene matches: 5. Germline V gene lookup returns CDR1 SEHNR and CDR2 FQNEAQ (reference sequence). This CDR3 is 16 amino acids long. The DNA for the CDR3 is TGTGCCAGCAGCTCCCGGCTAGCGGGGGGCACCGGGGAGCTGTTTTTT. This encodes CASSSRLAGGTGELFF.

This clone was seen just once. This sequence joins TRBV9 and TRBJ1-2; TRBD1 aligns across 7 bases. The CDR3 has 16 residues. V dropped 3 bases and J dropped 5; count of bases not matched to a gene: 13. CDR1 and CDR2 from the germline V gene are SGDLS and YYNGEE. Here the CDR3 DNA reads TGTGCCAGCAGCGCCCCTGTCCCGGGACAGAGATATGGCTACACCTTC. Encoded protein: CASSAPVPGQRYGYTF. Full variable domain (rest looked up from reference TRBV9 and TRBJ1-2): DSGVTQTPKHLITATGQRVTLRCSPRSGDLSVYWYQQSLDQGLQFLIQYYNGEERAKGNILERFSAQQFPDLHSELNLSSLELGDSALYFCASSAPVPGQRYGYTFGSGTRLTVV.

V usage is TRBV28 and J usage is TRBJ2-2; 7 nucleotides match TRBD2. The CDR3 has 17 amino acids. J gave up 1 base and V 4 bases, and 9 bases lay outside the gene matches. Germline CDR1 is MDHEN and CDR2 is SYDVKM. CDR3 region: CASSSVASGMNTGELFF. Written as DNA, the CDR3 is TGTGCCAGCAGTTCGGTGGCTAGCGGAATGAACACCGGGGAGCTGTTTTTT.

The genes are TRBV9 and TRBJ1-1, with 9 bases matching TRBD1. Germline CDR1 reads SGDLS; CDR2 reads YYNGEE. V was clipped by 3 bases and J by 0 bases; unmatched bases: 6. This CDR3 region has 16 residues. The CDR3 DNA reads as TGTGCCAGCAGCGCCCGGACAGGGGAGGTGAACACTGAAGCTTTCTTT. Its protein product is CASSARTGEVNTEAFF.

The chain links TRBV20-1 to TRBJ1-1; no definite D call. V lost 1 base, J lost 5 bases, and 5 bases lay in between. This CDR3 has 11 residues. Germline-derived CDR1 and CDR2 are DFQATT and SNEGSKA (reference sequence). The CDR3 DNA follows: TGCAGTGCTAGAGTAAAAACTGAAGCTTTCTTT. As protein: CSARVKTEAFF.